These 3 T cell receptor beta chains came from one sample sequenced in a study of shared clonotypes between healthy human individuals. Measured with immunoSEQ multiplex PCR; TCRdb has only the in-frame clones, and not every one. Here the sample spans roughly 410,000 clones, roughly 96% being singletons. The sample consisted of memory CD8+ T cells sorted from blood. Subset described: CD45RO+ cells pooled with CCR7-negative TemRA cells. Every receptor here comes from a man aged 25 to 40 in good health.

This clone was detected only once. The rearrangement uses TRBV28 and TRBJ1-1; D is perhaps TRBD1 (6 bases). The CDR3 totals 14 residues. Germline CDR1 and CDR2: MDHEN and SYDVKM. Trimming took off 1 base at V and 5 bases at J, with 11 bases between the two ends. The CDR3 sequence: CASSLYGGGTEAFF. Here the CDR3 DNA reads TGTGCCAGCAGTTTATACGGGGGCGGGACTGAAGCTTTCTTT.

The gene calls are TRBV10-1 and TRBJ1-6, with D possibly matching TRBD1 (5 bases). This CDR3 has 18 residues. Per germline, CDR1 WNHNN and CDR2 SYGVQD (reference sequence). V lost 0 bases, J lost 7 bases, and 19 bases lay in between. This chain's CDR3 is CASSESGGDLVDNSPLHF. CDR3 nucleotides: TGCGCCAGCAGTGAGTCGGGTGGGGACCTAGTCGACAATTCACCCCTCCACTTT.

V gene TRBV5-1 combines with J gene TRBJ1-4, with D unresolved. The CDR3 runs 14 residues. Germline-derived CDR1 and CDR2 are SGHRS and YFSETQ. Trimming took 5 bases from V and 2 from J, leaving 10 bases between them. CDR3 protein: CASRDRVTNEKLFF. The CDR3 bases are TGCGCCAGCAGGGACCGGGTGACTAATGAAAAACTGTTTTTT.